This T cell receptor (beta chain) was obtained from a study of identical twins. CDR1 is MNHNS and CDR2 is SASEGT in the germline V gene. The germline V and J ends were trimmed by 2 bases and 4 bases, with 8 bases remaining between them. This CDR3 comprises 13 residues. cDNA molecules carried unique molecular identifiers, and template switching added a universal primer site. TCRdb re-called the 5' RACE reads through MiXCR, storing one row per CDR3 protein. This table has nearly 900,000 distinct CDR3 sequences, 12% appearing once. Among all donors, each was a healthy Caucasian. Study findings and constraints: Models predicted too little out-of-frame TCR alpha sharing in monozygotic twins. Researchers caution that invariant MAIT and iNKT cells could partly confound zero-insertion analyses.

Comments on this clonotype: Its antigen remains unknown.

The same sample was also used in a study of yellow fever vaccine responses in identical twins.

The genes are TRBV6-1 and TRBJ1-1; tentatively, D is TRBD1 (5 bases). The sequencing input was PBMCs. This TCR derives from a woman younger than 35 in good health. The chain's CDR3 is CASSETGPTEAFF. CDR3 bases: TGTGCCAGCAGTGAAACGGGACCCACTGAAGCTTTCTTT.